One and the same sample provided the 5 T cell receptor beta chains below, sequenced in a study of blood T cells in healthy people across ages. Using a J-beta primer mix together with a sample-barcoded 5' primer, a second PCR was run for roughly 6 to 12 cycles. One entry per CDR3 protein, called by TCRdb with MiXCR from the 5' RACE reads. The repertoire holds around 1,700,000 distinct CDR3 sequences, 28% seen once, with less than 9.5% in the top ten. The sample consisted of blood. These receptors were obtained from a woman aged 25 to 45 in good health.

CDR3 DNA sequence: TGTGCCAGCCCGGGGGGACAGAGGTCTAGCACAGATACGCAGTATTTT. It yields the protein CASPGGQRSSTDTQYF. V gene TRBV7-2 combines with J gene TRBJ2-3; D may be TRBD1 or TRBD2 (7 bases each). This CDR3 contains 16 residues. Trimming took 8 bases from V and 0 from J, leaving 18 bases between them. Germline V gives CDR1 SGHTA, CDR2 FQGNSA.

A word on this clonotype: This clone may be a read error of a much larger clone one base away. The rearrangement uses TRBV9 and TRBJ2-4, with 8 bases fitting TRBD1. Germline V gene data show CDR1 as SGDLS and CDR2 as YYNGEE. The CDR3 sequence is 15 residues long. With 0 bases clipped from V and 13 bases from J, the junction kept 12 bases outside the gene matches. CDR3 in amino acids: CASSVEAGGSYKQYF. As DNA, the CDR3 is TGTGCCAGCAGCGTAGAGGCAGGGGGCAGTTACAAGCAGTACTTC. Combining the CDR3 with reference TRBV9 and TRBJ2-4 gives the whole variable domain DSGVTQTPKHLITATGQRVTLRCSPRSGDLSVYWYQQSLDQGLQFLIQYYNGEERAKGNILERFSAQQFPDLHSELNLSSLELGDSALYFCASSVEAGGSYKQYFGAGTRLSVL.

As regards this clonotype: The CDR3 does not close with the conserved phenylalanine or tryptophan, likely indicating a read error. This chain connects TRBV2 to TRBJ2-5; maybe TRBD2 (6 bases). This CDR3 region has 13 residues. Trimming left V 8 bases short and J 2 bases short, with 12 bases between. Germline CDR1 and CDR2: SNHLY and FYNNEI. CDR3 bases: TGTGCCAGCGGGGAGGAGATACAAGAGACCCAGTACTGC. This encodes CASGEEIQETQYC.

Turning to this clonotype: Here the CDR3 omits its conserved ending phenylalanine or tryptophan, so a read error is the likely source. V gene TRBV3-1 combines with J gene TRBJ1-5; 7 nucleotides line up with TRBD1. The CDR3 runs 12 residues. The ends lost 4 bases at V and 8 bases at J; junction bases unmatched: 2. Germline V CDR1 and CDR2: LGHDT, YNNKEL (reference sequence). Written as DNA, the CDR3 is TGTGCCAGCAGCCGCGGACAGGAGCCCCAGCATTGT. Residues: CASSRGQEPQHC.

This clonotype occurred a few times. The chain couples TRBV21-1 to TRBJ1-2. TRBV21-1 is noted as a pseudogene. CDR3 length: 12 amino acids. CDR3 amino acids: CASTKSIYGYTF. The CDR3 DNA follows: TGTGCCAGCACCAAAAGTATTTATGGCTACACCTTC.